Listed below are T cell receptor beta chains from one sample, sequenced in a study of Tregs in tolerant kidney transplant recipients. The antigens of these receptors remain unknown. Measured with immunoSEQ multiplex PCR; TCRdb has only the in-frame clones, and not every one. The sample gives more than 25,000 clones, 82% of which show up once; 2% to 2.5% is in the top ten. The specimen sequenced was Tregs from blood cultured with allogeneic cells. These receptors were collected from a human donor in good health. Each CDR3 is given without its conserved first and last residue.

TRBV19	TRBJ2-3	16	ASSKAPLEFTSTDTQY
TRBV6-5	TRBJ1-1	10	ASRSGSKSFF
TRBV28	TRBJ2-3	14	ASSLSLAGGHDTQY
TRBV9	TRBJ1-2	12	ASSVNIFNYGYT
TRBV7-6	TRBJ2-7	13	ASSSPGLLHYEQY
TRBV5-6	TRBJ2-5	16	ASSSIRTSGTDGETQY
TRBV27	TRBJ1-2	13	ASSPSSGTATSYT
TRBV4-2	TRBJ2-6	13	ASSDRRSGANVLT
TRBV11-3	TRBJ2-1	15	ASSPGLAASRYNEQF
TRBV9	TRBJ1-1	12	ASSVVQGHTEAF
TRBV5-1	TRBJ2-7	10	ASSKTSGEQY
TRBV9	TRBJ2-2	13	ASSHLQARTGELF
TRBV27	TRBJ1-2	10	ASSSTGYGYT
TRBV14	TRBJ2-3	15	ASSLTRDSGGTDTQY
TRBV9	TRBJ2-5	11	ASSRGTWETQY
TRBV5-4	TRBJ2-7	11	ASSLKGSYEQY
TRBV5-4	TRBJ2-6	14	ASSLLTSSGANVLT